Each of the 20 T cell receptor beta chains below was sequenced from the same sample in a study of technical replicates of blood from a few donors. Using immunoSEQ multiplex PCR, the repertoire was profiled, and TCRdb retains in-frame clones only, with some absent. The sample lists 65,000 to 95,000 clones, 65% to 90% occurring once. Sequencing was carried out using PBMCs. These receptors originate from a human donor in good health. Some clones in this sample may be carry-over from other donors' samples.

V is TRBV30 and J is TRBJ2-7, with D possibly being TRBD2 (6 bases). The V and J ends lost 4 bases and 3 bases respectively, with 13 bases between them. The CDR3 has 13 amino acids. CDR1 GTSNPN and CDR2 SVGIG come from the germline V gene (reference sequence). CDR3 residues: CAWNPGTLYEQYF. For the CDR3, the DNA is TGTGCCTGGAACCCCGGGACTCTCTACGAGCAGTACTTC.

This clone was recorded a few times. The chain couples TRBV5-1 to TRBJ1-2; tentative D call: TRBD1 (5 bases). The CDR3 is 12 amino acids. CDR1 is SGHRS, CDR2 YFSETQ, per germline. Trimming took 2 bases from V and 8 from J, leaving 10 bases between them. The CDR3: CASSFRAGGYTF. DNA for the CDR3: TGCGCCAGCAGCTTCAGGGCTGGGGGCTACACCTTC. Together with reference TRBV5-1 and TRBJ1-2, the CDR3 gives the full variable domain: KAGVTQTPRYLIKTRGQQVTLSCSPISGHRSVSWYQQTPGQGLQFLFEYFSETQRNKGNFPGRFSGRQFSNSRSEMNVSTLELGDSALYLCASSFRAGGYTFGSGTRLTVV.

The DNA for the CDR3 is TGTGCCAGTAGTATAAACCCCACAGGGCGAGGTCATAATTCACCCCTCCACTTT. Translating it yields CASSINPTGRGHNSPLHF. The rearrangement joins TRBV19 to TRBJ1-6, with D perhaps TRBD1 (6 bases). Germline CDR1 and CDR2: LNHDA and SQIVND (reference sequence). V was cut by 2 bases and J by 5 bases, with 19 bases left in between. The CDR3 loop spans 18 amino acids.

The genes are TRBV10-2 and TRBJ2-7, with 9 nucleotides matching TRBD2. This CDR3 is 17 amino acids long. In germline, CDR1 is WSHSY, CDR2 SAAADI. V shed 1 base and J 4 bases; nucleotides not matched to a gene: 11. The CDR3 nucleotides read TGCGCCAGCAGTGAGTTGGGTAGCGGGGGCGTTTTTTACGAGCAGTACTTC. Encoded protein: CASSELGSGGVFYEQYF.

This CDR3 is CASSRGTSGGDTDTQYF. The CDR3, as DNA: TGCGCCAGCAGCCGCGGGACTAGCGGGGGGGACACAGATACGCAGTATTTT. The V gene is TRBV5-1, the J gene TRBJ2-3; the match to TRBD2 covers 16 bases. CDR1 SGHRS and CDR2 YFSETQ come from the germline V gene. The CDR3 spans 17 residues. J gave up 2 bases and V 4 bases, and 4 bases lay outside the gene matches.

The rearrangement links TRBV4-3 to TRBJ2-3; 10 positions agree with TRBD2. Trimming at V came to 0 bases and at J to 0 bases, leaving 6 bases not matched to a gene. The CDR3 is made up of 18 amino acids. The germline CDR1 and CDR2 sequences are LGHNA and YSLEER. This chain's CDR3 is CASSQDILAGSSTDTQYF. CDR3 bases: TGCGCCAGCAGCCAAGATATACTAGCGGGATCTAGCACAGATACGCAGTATTTT.

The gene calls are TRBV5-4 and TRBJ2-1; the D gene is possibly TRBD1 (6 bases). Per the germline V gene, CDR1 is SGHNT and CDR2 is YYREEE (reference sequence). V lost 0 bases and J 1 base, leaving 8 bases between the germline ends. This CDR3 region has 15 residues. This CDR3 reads CASSLGGPSYNEQFF. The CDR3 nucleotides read TGTGCCAGCAGCTTGGGGGGGCCTTCCTACAATGAGCAGTTCTTC.

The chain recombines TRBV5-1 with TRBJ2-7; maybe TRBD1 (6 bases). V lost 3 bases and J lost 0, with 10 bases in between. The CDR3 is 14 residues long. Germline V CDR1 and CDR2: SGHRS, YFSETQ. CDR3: CASSSGQYSYEQYF. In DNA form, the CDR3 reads TGCGCCAGCAGCTCCGGACAGTACTCCTACGAGCAGTACTTC.

For the CDR3, the DNA is TGTGCCAGCAGGCCGGAACAGGGAAAGGAGACCCAGTACTTC. Amino acid sequence: CASRPEQGKETQYF. The chain links TRBV2 to TRBJ2-5; D may be TRBD1 (6 bases). Germline values: CDR1 SNHLY, CDR2 FYNNEI. V was clipped by 6 bases and J by 5 bases, with 16 bases between them. There are 14 residues in the CDR3.

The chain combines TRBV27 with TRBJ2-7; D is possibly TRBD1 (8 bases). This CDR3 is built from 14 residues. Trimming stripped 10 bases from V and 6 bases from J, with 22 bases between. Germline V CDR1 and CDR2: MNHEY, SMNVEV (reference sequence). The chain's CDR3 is CATGGLQGAAEQYF. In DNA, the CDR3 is TGTGCCACGGGGGGACTTCAGGGGGCAGCCGAGCAGTACTTC.

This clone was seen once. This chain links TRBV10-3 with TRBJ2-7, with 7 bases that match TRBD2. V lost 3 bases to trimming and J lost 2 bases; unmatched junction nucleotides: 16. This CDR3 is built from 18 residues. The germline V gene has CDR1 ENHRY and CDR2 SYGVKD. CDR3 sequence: CAISDSGVFSGPAYEQYF. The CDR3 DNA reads TGTGCCATCAGTGACTCGGGGGTATTTAGCGGGCCCGCCTACGAGCAGTACTTC.

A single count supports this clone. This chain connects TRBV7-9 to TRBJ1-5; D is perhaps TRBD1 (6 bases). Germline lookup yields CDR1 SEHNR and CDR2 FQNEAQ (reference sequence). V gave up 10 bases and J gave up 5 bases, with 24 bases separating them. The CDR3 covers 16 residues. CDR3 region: CATLASGEQGYQPQHF. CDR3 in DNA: TGTGCCACCCTAGCTTCAGGGGAGCAGGGGTATCAGCCCCAGCATTTT.

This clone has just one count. DNA for the CDR3: TGTGCCAGTACAGACCGGGACAGGGGAAGGGGTCAGCCCCAGCATTTT. Translated: CASTDRDRGRGQPQHF. The genes are TRBV19 and TRBJ1-5, with 10 bases aligning to TRBD1. Germline V lookup: CDR1 LNHDA, CDR2 SQIVND (reference sequence). The V and J ends lost 7 bases and 6 bases, in that order; junction bases with no gene match: 12. This CDR3 is built from 16 residues.

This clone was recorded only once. This chain's CDR3 is CASSPPRGAESYNEQFF. Written as DNA, the CDR3 is TGTGCCAGCAGCCCTCCCCGCGGCGCTGAATCCTACAATGAGCAGTTCTTC. This rearrangement joins TRBV7-9 to TRBJ2-1; D is ambiguous. Germline-derived CDR1 and CDR2 are SEHNR and FQNEAQ (reference sequence). The CDR3 contains 17 residues. V was trimmed by 5 bases and J by 1 base, leaving 18 bases between them.

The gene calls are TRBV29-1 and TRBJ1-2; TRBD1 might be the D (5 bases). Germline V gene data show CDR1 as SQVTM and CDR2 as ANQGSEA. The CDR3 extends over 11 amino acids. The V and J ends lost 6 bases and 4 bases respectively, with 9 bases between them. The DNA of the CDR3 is TGCAGCGTGGACACCAGCTATGGCTACACCTTC. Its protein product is CSVDTSYGYTF.

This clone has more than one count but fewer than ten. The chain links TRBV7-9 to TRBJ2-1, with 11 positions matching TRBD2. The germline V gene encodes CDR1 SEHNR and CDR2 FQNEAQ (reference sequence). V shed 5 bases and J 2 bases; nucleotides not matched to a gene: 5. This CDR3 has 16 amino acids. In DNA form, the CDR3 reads TGTGCCAGCAGCGGGTTAGCGGGAGGGCCCTACAATGAGCAGTTCTTC. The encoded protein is CASSGLAGGPYNEQFF.

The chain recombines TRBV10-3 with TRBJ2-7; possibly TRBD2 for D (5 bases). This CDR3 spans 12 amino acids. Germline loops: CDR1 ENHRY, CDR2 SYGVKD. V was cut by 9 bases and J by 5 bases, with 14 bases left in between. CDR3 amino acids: CAISDYGHEQYF. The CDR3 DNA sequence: TGTGCCATTAGCGACTACGGCCACGAGCAGTACTTC.

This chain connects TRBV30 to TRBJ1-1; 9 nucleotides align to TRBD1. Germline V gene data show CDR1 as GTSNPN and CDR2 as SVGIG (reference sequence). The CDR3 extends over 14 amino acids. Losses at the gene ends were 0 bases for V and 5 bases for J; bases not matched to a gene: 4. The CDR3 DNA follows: TGTGCCTGGAGTGTAGGGGACAGGGAGACTGAAGCTTTCTTT. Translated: CAWSVGDRETEAFF.

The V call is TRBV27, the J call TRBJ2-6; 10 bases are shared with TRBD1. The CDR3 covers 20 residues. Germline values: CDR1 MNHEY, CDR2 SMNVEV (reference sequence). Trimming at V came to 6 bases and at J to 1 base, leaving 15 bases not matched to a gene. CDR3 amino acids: CASRSIKWDRGPSGANVLTF. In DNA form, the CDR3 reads TGTGCCAGCAGATCCATTAAGTGGGACAGGGGCCCGTCTGGGGCCAACGTCCTGACTTTC.

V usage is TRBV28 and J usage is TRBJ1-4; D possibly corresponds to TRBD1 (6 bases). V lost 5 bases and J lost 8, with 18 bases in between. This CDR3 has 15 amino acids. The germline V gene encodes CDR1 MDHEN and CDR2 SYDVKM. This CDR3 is CASSLGGSFGEKLFF. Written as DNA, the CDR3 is TGTGCCAGCAGTCTTGGGGGCTCCTTCGGGGAAAAACTGTTTTTT.